This T cell receptor (beta chain) was documented in a study of blood T cell repertoires in COVID-19. Overall study: PBMCs, B-cell-depleted T cells, or T cells provided the cDNA or gDNA that made up the material.

In the original processing: Amplification of reference gene primers was used by the study to estimate nucleated cell counts. Using immunoSEQ multiplex PCR, the repertoire was profiled, and TCRdb retains in-frame clones only, with some absent. V, J and clone size are taken as reported in that table, and D and trimming were inferred from the DNA itself. The data hold about 320,000 clones, with about nine tenths observed a single time. A few counts support this clone. One junction end does not reproduce the germline sequence, and a read error may be involved. Participant ages covered roughly 18 to 89 years across around 22 US areas. The germline V gene has CDR1 SEHNR and CDR2 FQNEAQ (reference sequence). The CDR3 spans 11 residues.

Material for sequencing was PBMCs or T cells enriched from blood (not recorded which). V is TRBV7-9 and J is TRBJ2-5, with 7 bases lining up with TRBD2. The receptor's source is a man aged 60 to 75 who had recovered from COVID-19. For the CDR3, the DNA is TGTGCCAGCAGCTTACGGTTCAGCGGGGACTTC. It encodes CASSLRFSGDF.